What follows describes a single T cell receptor beta chain. Its target is unknown. This record comes from a study of beta chain features in type 1 diabetes. Germline assignment: CDR1 SGHTA and CDR2 FQGTGA. V lost 4 bases and J 4 bases, leaving 13 bases between the germline ends. The CDR3 covers 14 residues. Reverse transcribing all isolated RNA meant expressed TCRB transcripts were sequenced. Produced via immunoSEQ multiplex PCR; TCRdb's table is partial and in-frame only. The sample shows under 950,000 clones, 17% of them seen only once. Regarding the study as a whole: Short templates might get an advantage during PCR, and this would be equal in patients and controls. The VDJ junctions of type 1 diabetes patients carried fewer insertions and more deletions. Sequencing of cDNA might inflate the share of cells that strongly express TCR. The similarity of naive, central memory and Treg TCRB repertoires appeared greater among patients than among healthy donors.

The sequence was collected from a young woman in good health. The sample comprised naive CD4+ T cells from blood. This rearrangement joins TRBV7-3 to TRBJ2-5; D remains unclear. CDR3 nucleotide sequence: TGTGCCAGCAGCTCCCCTTCGGAACCAGAGACCCAGTACTTC. It translates to CASSSPSEPETQYF.